A selection of T cell receptor beta chains follows, all from one sample in a study of T cell responses to AZD1222 COVID-19 vaccine. The table came from immunoSEQ multiplex PCR; TCRdb's copy has only in-frame clones and leaves some out. This sample has about 130,000 clones; 89% occur once, and the top ten carry roughly 6.3%. Specimen: peripheral blood, collected on day 0 of AZD1222 vaccination. The receptors were gathered from an adult in good health. Each CDR3 is given with its conserved first and last residue. Fields, in order: V gene, J gene, D gene, clone size, CDR3 DNA, CDR3 protein. The D gene is left open where the match is weak. Only some rows state a clone size, as once, few, many or a class for expanded clones.

TRBV19,TRBJ2-1,NA,NA,TGTGCCAGTAGCGGGACCTACAATGAGCAGTTCTTC,CASSGTYNEQFF
TRBV27,TRBJ1-5,NA,NA,TGTGCCAGCAGCCCATTCACCAATCAGCCCCAGCATTTT,CASSPFTNQPQHF
TRBV5-1,TRBJ1-2,NA,NA,TGCGCCAGCCAAATAGGAACAGGGCTCCGACTGTATGGCTACACCTTC,CASQIGTGLRLYGYTF
TRBV30,TRBJ1-2,TRBD1,NA,TGTGCCTATCCGTCGAAGACGACAGGGAACTATGGCTACACCTTC,CAYPSKTTGNYGYTF
TRBV18,TRBJ1-1,NA,NA,TGTGCCAGCTCTCTTGGGGGCCCGTCGGGGGCTGAAGCTTTCTTT,CASSLGGPSGAEAFF
TRBV6-5,TRBJ1-1,NA,NA,TGTGCCACCAAGCTCTCGGGAAACACTGAAGCTTTCTTT,CATKLSGNTEAFF
TRBV6-4,TRBJ2-2,NA,once,TGTGCCAGCAGCCGACAGGGAGGCACCGGGGAGCTGTTTTTT,CASSRQGGTGELFF
TRBV6-4,TRBJ2-1,NA,NA,TGTGCCAGCAGTGGCATGGGGGGCAATGAGCAGTTCTTC,CASSGMGGNEQFF
TRBV12-5,TRBJ2-1,TRBD2,NA,TGTGCTAGTGGTCCCCTGGACGGGGGGGAGTTCTTC,CASGPLDGGEFF
TRBV12-5,TRBJ1-5,NA,once,TGTGCTAGTGGTTTGACCAATCAGCCCCAGCATTTT,CASGLTNQPQHF
TRBV2,TRBJ1-5,NA,NA,TGTGCCAGCAGTGAAGATCTGGGCTCCAGCCAGCCCCAGCATTTT,CASSEDLGSSQPQHF
TRBV11-2,TRBJ2-1,NA,NA,TGTGCCAGCAGCTTTTTGCCGGAGGCCGTCCGGGAGCAGTTCTTC,CASSFLPEAVREQFF
TRBV7-9,TRBJ2-7,NA,NA,TGTGCCAGCAGCTCACCTTTGGGCTACGAGCAGTACTTC,CASSSPLGYEQYF
TRBV19,TRBJ2-1,NA,NA,TGTGCCAGTAGTACCCGGGGGCGGTACAATGAGCAGTTCTTC,CASSTRGRYNEQFF
TRBV6-5,TRBJ2-3,TRBD2,NA,TGTGCCAGCAGTTACGCGGGGGGCAAGATCGCAGATACGCAGTATTTT,CASSYAGGKIADTQYF
TRBV29-1,TRBJ2-7,NA,NA,TGCAGCGTAGGGGGAGGGGAGCAGTACTTC,CSVGGGEQYF
TRBV5-1,TRBJ1-3,TRBD1,NA,TGCGCCAGCAGCTTGGACAGGGGTCCGGGAAACACCATATATTTT,CASSLDRGPGNTIYF
TRBV7-2,TRBJ1-5,NA,NA,TGTGCCAGCAGTTCCAGAGTTGCGGATCATCAGCCCCAGCATTTT,CASSSRVADHQPQHF
TRBV6-5,TRBJ2-7,TRBD2,NA,TGTGCCAGCAGTATCCTGCTCGGGAGGGCCTACGAGCAGTACTTC,CASSILLGRAYEQYF
TRBV28,TRBJ1-2,NA,NA,TGTGCCAGTACAGGGATCTATGGCTACACCTTC,CASTGIYGYTF
TRBV5-6,TRBJ1-3,NA,NA,TGTGCCAGACTAATGGGGGGTCCCTCTGGAAACACCATATATTTT,CARLMGGPSGNTIYF
TRBV30,TRBJ1-5,NA,NA,TGTGCCTGGAGCCCGGCAGGTGGTAGCAATCAGCCCCAGCATTTT,CAWSPAGGSNQPQHF
TRBV6-1,TRBJ1-2,NA,NA,TGTGCCAGCAGTGAAAGTGGGATGGCGGCCTATGGCTACACCTTC,CASSESGMAAYGYTF
TRBV14,TRBJ1-1,NA,NA,TGTGCCAGCAGTGACCAGTATCCTCGGAACACTGAAGCTTTCTTT,CASSDQYPRNTEAFF
TRBV5-6,TRBJ1-6,TRBD1,NA,TGTGCCAGCAGCGACCGACAGGGATCACCCCTCCACTTT,CASSDRQGSPLHF
TRBV6-1,TRBJ2-2,NA,NA,TGTGCCAGCAGTGAAGTCCTGGGAAGGGTAGACACCGGGGAGCTGTTTTTT,CASSEVLGRVDTGELFF
TRBV5-5,TRBJ1-2,NA,once,TGTGCCAGCAGCTTAATGTTCGGGCCCTATGGCTACACCTTC,CASSLMFGPYGYTF
TRBV30,TRBJ1-1,NA,NA,TGTGCCTGGGGGCTTACTAAGGGGCAGGGGACTGAAGCTTTCTTT,CAWGLTKGQGTEAFF
TRBV6-5,TRBJ1-2,NA,few,TGTGCCAGCAGGAACTTACAGGGAGGAGACTATGGCTACACCTTC,CASRNLQGGDYGYTF
TRBV6-4,TRBJ2-1,TRBD1,NA,TGTGCCAGCAGCGGTCAGGGGGTTTCCTACAATGAGCAGTTCTTC,CASSGQGVSYNEQFF
TRBV4-2,TRBJ2-3,TRBD2,once,TGTGCCAGCAGCCCCAGCGGGGGGGCCTCGGTAGATACGCAGTATTTT,CASSPSGGASVDTQYF
TRBV10-3,TRBJ2-7,TRBD1,NA,TGTGCCATCAGTGAGGGCAGGGGGAACTACGAGCAGTACTTC,CAISEGRGNYEQYF
TRBV4-2,TRBJ2-7,TRBD2,NA,TGTGCCAGCAGCCAAGGTGTGGCGGGGGTGTACGAGCAGTACTTC,CASSQGVAGVYEQYF
TRBV20-1,TRBJ2-7,NA,once,TGCAGTGCTAGTGGGGGGGCCGCCTACGAGCAGTACTTC,CSASGGAAYEQYF
TRBV23-1,TRBJ1-1,NA,NA,TGCGCCAGCAGTCAATCTTCAGGAAACACTGAAGCTTTCTTT,CASSQSSGNTEAFF
TRBV28,TRBJ2-7,NA,NA,TGTGCCAGCACCGGGACCAACCCGGGGGGCGACTACGAGCAGTACTTC,CASTGTNPGGDYEQYF
TRBV2,TRBJ1-1,TRBD1,NA,TGTGCCAGCAGTCCGGGACAGGGTATGGCTGAAGCTTTCTTT,CASSPGQGMAEAFF
TRBV7-9,TRBJ2-5,TRBD2,NA,TGTGCCAGCAGCTCGGCTTGGGGAGGGGTTCCCCAAGAGACCCAGTACTTC,CASSSAWGGVPQETQYF
TRBV19,TRBJ1-2,TRBD1,NA,TGTGCCAGTAGTATGGACAGGGGGAACTATGGCTACACCTTC,CASSMDRGNYGYTF